This passage covers 14 T cell receptor beta chains from one sample sequenced in a study of T cell responses to AZD1222 COVID-19 vaccine. Data came from immunoSEQ multiplex PCR; TCRdb stores just in-frame clones and leaves some out. Of under 150,000 clones in the sample, roughly nine tenths were seen once. The sequenced sample was peripheral blood, obtained 28 days after the second AZD1222 dose. These TCRs come from an adult who received the AZD1222 COVID-19 vaccine.

V and J are TRBV2 and TRBJ1-1, with unresolved D. Germline CDR1 is SNHLY and CDR2 is FYNNEI. Trimming took 2 bases from V and 10 from J, leaving 14 bases between them. CDR3 length equals 13 residues. The CDR3 is CASSESPDLRAFF. As DNA, the CDR3 is TGTGCCAGCAGTGAAAGCCCAGATCTCAGAGCTTTCTTT.

This clone came up a few times. This chain connects TRBV11-2 to TRBJ2-5; TRBD1 or TRBD2 may be the D gene (5 bases each). Per the germline V gene, CDR1 is SGHAT and CDR2 is FQNNGV. V gave up 0 bases and J gave up 4 bases, with 15 bases separating them. The CDR3 spans 16 residues. CDR3 bases: TGTGCCAGCAGCTTAGAGGGGGACCTCCTCGGAGAGACCCAGTACTTC. This sequence encodes CASSLEGDLLGETQYF.

J is TRBJ1-5 and V is TRBV7-2; the D is unclear. Per germline, CDR1 SGHTA and CDR2 FQGNSA. V was pared by 0 bases and J by 4 bases, with 7 bases between. This CDR3 spans 14 amino acids. CDR3: CASSLAGGNQPQHF. The CDR3 DNA sequence: TGTGCCAGCAGCTTAGCCGGCGGAAATCAGCCCCAGCATTTT.

This chain's CDR3 is CASSRSRNEQFF. In nucleotides, the CDR3 is TGTGCCAGCAGCAGGTCGAGGAATGAGCAGTTCTTC. The V gene is TRBV7-2, the J gene TRBJ2-1; the D is unclear. The CDR3 sequence is 12 residues long. Germline-derived CDR1 and CDR2 are SGHTA and FQGNSA. Trimming took off 5 bases at V and 7 bases at J, with 9 bases between the two ends. The full variable domain, completed using reference TRBV7-2 and TRBJ2-1, is GAGVSQSPSNKVTEKGKDVELRCDPISGHTALYWYRQSLGQGLEFLIYFQGNSAPDKSGLPSDRFSAERTGGSVSTLTIQRTQQEDSAVYLCASSRSRNEQFFGPGTRLTVL.

The genes are TRBV11-2 and TRBJ2-7, with TRBD1 as a possible D gene (6 bases). Germline CDR1 SGHAT, CDR2 FQNNGV. Trimming removed 5 bases at V and 7 bases at J, with 15 bases between. The CDR3 length is 13 residues. Written as DNA, the CDR3 is TGTGCCAGCAGCCGATTGGGGGCGGAGGAGCAGTACGTC. It is translated as CASSRLGAEEQYV.

The genes are TRBV7-3 and TRBJ2-7; 11 bases are shared with TRBD1. The germline gives CDR1 SGHTA, CDR2 FQGTGA. The length of the CDR3 is 15 residues. V gave up 5 bases and J gave up 6 bases; unmatched junction bases: 9. The CDR3 region is CASSPQGQGVSEQYF. DNA for the CDR3: TGTGCCAGCAGCCCCCAGGGACAGGGGGTCTCCGAGCAGTACTTC.

The rearrangement joins TRBV15 to TRBJ1-5; D not resolved. Trimming stripped 1 base from V and 5 bases from J, with 3 bases between. This CDR3 has 12 amino acids. CDR1 and CDR2 (germline): LNHNV, YYDKDF (reference sequence). The CDR3 reads CATSRVDQPQHF. For the CDR3, the DNA is TGTGCCACCAGCAGAGTGGATCAGCCCCAGCATTTT.

The V and J genes are TRBV7-9 and TRBJ2-2, with 10 bases identical to TRBD2. V shed 1 base, J shed 1 base, and the junction held 6 bases outside the gene matches. CDR1 and CDR2 (germline): SEHNR, FQNEAQ (reference sequence). CDR3 length equals 18 residues. The CDR3 here is CASSLELLAGVNTGELFF. The CDR3 region has the DNA TGTGCCAGCAGCTTAGAGTTGCTAGCGGGAGTGAACACCGGGGAGCTGTTTTTT.

V usage is TRBV15 and J usage is TRBJ1-3; D remains ambiguous. V lost 5 bases and J 0 bases, leaving 11 bases between the germline ends. CDR1 is LNHNV and CDR2 is YYDKDF in the germline V gene (reference sequence). There are 15 residues in the CDR3. CDR3 sequence reads: CATSGRSSSGNTIYF. In nucleotides, the CDR3 is TGTGCCACCAGCGGTCGGTCGAGCTCTGGAAACACCATATATTTT.

This chain joins TRBV28 and TRBJ2-3; 11 nucleotides agree with TRBD2. The germline V gene encodes CDR1 MDHEN and CDR2 SYDVKM. This CDR3 has 16 amino acids. The V segment lost 5 bases and the J segment 5 bases; nucleotides outside the gene matches: 9. CDR3 bases: TGTGCCAGCAGTCTTTCTCTAGCGGGAGGTGAAGATACGCAGTATTTT. Protein: CASSLSLAGGEDTQYF.

This clone was picked up one time. V usage is TRBV3-1 (or the pseudogene TRBV3-2) and J usage is TRBJ2-2; no firm D call. Trimming cost V 2 bases and J 8 bases, with 12 bases left between them. Germline assignment: CDR1 LGHDT and CDR2 YNNKEL (reference sequence). The CDR3 length is 14 residues. The CDR3 DNA is TGTGCCAGCAGCCAACAGATAACCATGGGGGAGCTGTTTTTT. Residues: CASSQQITMGELFF.

The CDR3 loop reads CASSRQDEQYV. CDR3 DNA sequence: TGTGCCAGCAGTAGACAGGACGAGCAGTACGTC. V and J are TRBV6-6 and TRBJ2-7; maybe TRBD1 (6 bases). The length of the CDR3 is 11 residues. Trimming removed 5 bases at V and 5 bases at J, with 7 bases between. Germline V gives CDR1 MNHNY, CDR2 SVGAGI (reference sequence).

The chain recombines TRBV4-1 with TRBJ2-1; the D is unclear. The V end lost 1 base, the J end lost 3 bases, and 7 bases lay between the germline ends. Looked up from germline, CDR1 is MGHRA and CDR2 is YSYEKL. CDR3 length: 14 amino acids. For the CDR3, the DNA is TGCGCCAGCAGCCAAGGTGGGGTCTACAATGAGCAGTTCTTC. Protein sequence: CASSQGGVYNEQFF.

The chain couples TRBV7-2 to TRBJ2-3; possibly TRBD2 for D (5 bases). This CDR3 region has 15 residues. CDR1 is SGHTA, CDR2 FQGNSA, per germline. Deletions cut 6 bases from V and 2 bases from J, with 15 bases between. CDR3 nucleotides: TGTGCCAGCAGGGGTGGAGTCGACTACACAGATACGCAGTATTTT. Translation: CASRGGVDYTDTQYF.